Listed below are T cell receptor beta chains from one sample, sequenced in a study of blood T cell repertoires in COVID-19. The protocol was immunoSEQ multiplex PCR, while the TCRdb copy is restricted to in-frame clones and leaves out a portion. This table has tens of thousands of clones, 70% to 85% appearing once. The specimen sequenced was peripheral blood. The receptors here all came from a man between 70 and 80 years old with active COVID-19. Each CDR3 is given with its conserved first and last residue. D genes are given only for firm matches. Not all rows give a size; the values are once, few, many and, for expanded clones, a class.

few	TRBV5-3	15	TRBJ2-7	TRBD2	CARRWASGRAYEQYF	TGTGCCAGAAGGTGGGCTAGCGGGAGGGCCTACGAGCAGTACTTC
few	TRBV5-1	17	TRBJ2-1	.	CASSLVALRGYYNEQFF	TGCGCCAGCAGCTTGGTGGCGTTAAGGGGCTACTACAATGAGCAGTTCTTC
.	TRBV18	17	TRBJ2-1	TRBD2	CASSPPGLAASYNEQFF	TGTGCCAGCTCACCACCGGGACTAGCGGCCTCCTACAATGAGCAGTTCTTC
.	TRBV30	13	TRBJ1-2	.	CAWTPERNYGYTF	TGTGCCTGGACTCCTGAGAGGAACTATGGCTACACCTTC
.	TRBV24-1	16	TRBJ2-3	.	CATSDYPGFDTDTQYF	TGTGCCACCAGTGATTATCCGGGGTTCGACACAGATACGCAGTATTTT
.	TRBV30	13	TRBJ2-5	.	CAWSFTRDETQYF	TGTGCCTGGAGTTTCACTAGAGACGAGACCCAGTACTTC
.	TRBV19	16	TRBJ1-1	.	CASSIGRGRLNTEAFF	TGTGCCAGTAGTATAGGGAGGGGACGATTGAACACTGAAGCTTTCTTT
.	TRBV24-1	14	TRBJ2-5	.	CATSASGAQETQYF	TGTGCCACCAGTGCCTCAGGGGCCCAAGAGACCCAGTACTTC
.	TRBV5-1	17	TRBJ2-3	TRBD2	CASSRRGGRGSTDTQYF	TGCGCCAGCAGCAGGAGAGGAGGGAGGGGCAGCACAGATACGCAGTATTTT
.	TRBV12-2	14	TRBJ2-7	.	CASRPGQGSYEQYF	TGTGCAAGTCGCCCGGGACAGGGTTCCTACGAGCAGTACTTC
.	TRBV9	17	TRBJ1-3	.	CASSPSGFDGSGNTIYF	TGTGCCAGCAGCCCGTCAGGGTTTGACGGCTCTGGAAACACCATATATTTT
many	TRBV7-2	14	TRBJ1-1	TRBD1	CASRTGTGNTEAFF	TGTGCCAGCAGGACCGGGACAGGGAACACTGAAGCTTTCTTT
medium-sized	TRBV29-1	14	TRBJ2-7	TRBD1	CSVVGQGGFYEQYF	TGCAGCGTGGTGGGACAGGGGGGCTTCTACGAGCAGTACTTC